This T cell receptor (beta chain) emerged from a study of cytomegalovirus exposure and HLA in healthy donors. Study-wide findings and caveats: Per published reports, the classifier diagnosed cytomegalovirus status with high specificity and sensitivity. The records held CMV serostatus as the only immune exposure information.

About this clone: The antigen is not known.

Unmatched junction bases numbered 10, after V lost 2 bases and J lost 7 bases. The CDR3 consists of 15 residues. The germline gives CDR1 SGHDN, CDR2 FVKESK. A multiplex PCR was run with 60 Vbeta primers and 13 Jbeta primers. The data were produced by immunoSEQ multiplex PCR, yet TCRdb's version contains in-frame clones alone and is incomplete. The sample shows roughly 190,000 clones, 81% of them seen only once. V usage is TRBV14 and J usage is TRBJ1-2; TRBD1 matches at 7 bases. The sequenced sample consisted of PBMCs. This clonotype was sampled from a man in his forties or fifties in good health and CMV-seronegative. CDR3 nucleotides: TGTGCCAGCAGCCAATCATCTGGACAGGCGGCTGGCTACACCTTC. Translation: CASSQSSGQAAGYTF.